What follows are 15 T cell receptor beta chains derived from one specimen sequenced in a study of shared T cell receptors in the human thymus listed by TCRdb under 2021. Libraries were prepared through the immunoSEQ multiplex PCR assay. As stored in TCRdb, this immuneACCESS dataset retains in-frame rearrangements with V and J assigned. A fraction of the clones does not appear; measured against another copy, unresolved V genes explain less than half of the discrepancy, and the remainder lacks a known reason. Here the sample has 600,000 to 900,000 clones; 70% to 90% occur a single time. The biggest ten clones account for approximately 0.01% of the sample. The same sample was also studied in work on human thymus T cells.

The sample comprised thymocytes. Every receptor here comes from a girl under three years old with a congenital heart defect. Donor details come from another sample of the same person, matched by shared clones.

Details on this clone: Other DNA sequences in the same sample also yield this CDR3. V gene TRBV2 combines with J gene TRBJ1-5, with D unresolved. The V end lost 3 bases, the J end lost 5 bases, and 8 bases lay between the germline ends. Germline CDR1 SNHLY, CDR2 FYNNEI. The CDR3 is 13 residues long. The CDR3 protein is CASSEGRDQPQHF. CDR3 DNA: TGTGCCAGCAGTGAGGGGAGAGATCAGCCCCAGCATTTT.

The gene calls are TRBV27 and TRBJ2-2; 8 bases line up with TRBD2. J lost 0 bases, V lost 8 bases, and 14 bases had no gene match. Germline values: CDR1 MNHEY, CDR2 SMNVEV (reference sequence). The CDR3 has 18 residues. The CDR3 DNA reads TGTGCCAGCGGGGGAGCGGGGGCCTTTTTTACGAACACCGGGGAGCTGTTTTTT. This encodes CASGGAGAFFTNTGELFF.

The chain uses TRBV6-1 and TRBJ2-7; a possible D gene is TRBD1 (6 bases). V gave up 2 bases and J gave up 5 bases, with 16 bases separating them. The CDR3 runs to 15 residues. Germline V gene lookup returns CDR1 MNHNS and CDR2 SASEGT. CDR3 region: CASSELRGRAHEQYF. The CDR3 DNA reads TGTGCCAGCAGTGAACTCAGGGGCAGGGCGCACGAGCAGTACTTC.

The chain employs TRBV15 and TRBJ2-7, with TRBD1 matching 7 bases. Losses at the gene ends were 5 bases for V and 0 bases for J; bases not matched to a gene: 13. The CDR3 length is 17 residues. Germline V gene lookup returns CDR1 LNHNV and CDR2 YYDKDF (reference sequence). The CDR3 region is CATSPPPPGQSSYEQYF. The CDR3 bases are TGTGCCACCAGCCCACCCCCACCGGGACAGAGCTCCTACGAGCAGTACTTC.

The V call is TRBV28, the J call TRBJ1-1; the match to TRBD1 covers 7 bases. The CDR3 runs to 21 residues. Germline assignment: CDR1 MDHEN and CDR2 SYDVKM. V shed 4 bases, J shed 2 bases, and the junction held 25 bases outside the gene matches. The CDR3 nucleotides read TGTGCCAGCAGTTCACACCGAGGGACAGCCAGCCAAGATTTTGGAAACACTGAAGCTTTCTTT. Translation: CASSSHRGTASQDFGNTEAFF.

This sequence joins TRBV29-1 and TRBJ1-4; TRBD1 aligns across 10 bases. V shed 3 bases, J shed 6 bases, and the junction held 7 bases outside the gene matches. The CDR3 runs to 15 residues. Germline lookup yields CDR1 SQVTM and CDR2 ANQGSEA. This chain's CDR3 is CSVDRVGTGDEKLFF. CDR3 in DNA: TGCAGCGTTGATAGGGTGGGGACAGGGGATGAAAAACTGTTTTTT.

The J gene is TRBJ1-1, the V gene TRBV28; D is possibly TRBD1 (6 bases). This CDR3 comprises 18 residues. Trimming took 6 bases from V and 3 from J, leaving 26 bases between them. Per the germline V gene, CDR1 is MDHEN and CDR2 is SYDVKM. The chain's CDR3 is CASRYKQGPVSLDTEAFF. The CDR3 DNA is TGTGCCAGCAGATACAAACAGGGTCCTGTTTCACTCGACACTGAAGCTTTCTTT.

This clone was picked up one time. This chain uses TRBV4-1 with TRBJ1-5, with D tentatively TRBD1 (5 bases). Germline CDR1 and CDR2: MGHRA and YSYEKL. The CDR3 is made up of 13 amino acids. V shed 6 bases and J shed 3 bases, with 9 bases lying between them. CDR3 amino acids: CASSLTDNQPQHF. The CDR3 nucleotides are TGCGCCAGCAGTTTGACAGACAATCAGCCCCAGCATTTT.

V gene TRBV10-3 combines with J gene TRBJ1-2; a possible D gene is TRBD1 (5 bases). CDR3 size: 10 residues. Trimming removed 11 bases at V and 7 bases at J, with 11 bases between. Germline V gene data show CDR1 as ENHRY and CDR2 as SYGVKD. CDR3 coding DNA: TGTGCCGCGGGGCCTGGTGGCTACACCTTC. As protein: CAAGPGGYTF.

J is TRBJ2-1 and V is TRBV27; D uncertain. The V gene lost 6 bases and the J gene lost 5 bases, with 14 bases spanning the gap. The CDR3 length is 14 residues. Germline V gene lookup returns CDR1 MNHEY and CDR2 SMNVEV (reference sequence). CDR3 protein: CASSLVPPHNEQFF. The CDR3 coding sequence is TGTGCCAGCAGCCTAGTCCCCCCACACAATGAGCAGTTCTTC.

This chain links TRBV19 with TRBJ1-5; 7 nucleotides line up with TRBD1. Germline CDR1 reads LNHDA; CDR2 reads SQIVND (reference sequence). CDR3 length: 13 residues. Losses at the gene ends were 7 bases for V and 5 bases for J; bases not matched to a gene: 5. CDR3 loop: CASTTTGHQPQHF. CDR3 bases: TGTGCCAGTACCACGACAGGGCATCAGCCCCAGCATTTT.

The rearrangement links TRBV4-3 to TRBJ1-2, with 8 bases identical to TRBD1. The trim removed 7 bases at V and 4 bases at J, leaving 17 bases unmatched. In germline, CDR1 is LGHNA, CDR2 YSLEER. The CDR3 has 17 residues. CDR3 in amino acids: CASILRTPGTGVYGYTF. For the CDR3, the DNA is TGCGCCAGCATCCTTAGGACCCCCGGGACAGGAGTCTATGGCTACACCTTC.

The V gene is TRBV28, the J gene TRBJ2-3, with 7 nucleotides matching TRBD1. The length of the CDR3 is 16 residues. In germline, CDR1 is MDHEN, CDR2 SYDVKM. V lost 1 base, J lost 3 bases, and 7 bases stayed unmatched. The CDR3: CASSLFTGAQTDTQYF. CDR3 sequence (DNA): TGTGCCAGCAGTTTATTTACAGGGGCACAAACAGATACGCAGTATTTT.

The chain joins TRBV10-3 to TRBJ1-1, with D unclear. CDR3 length: 13 amino acids. The V and J ends lost 5 bases and 3 bases respectively, with 10 bases between them. CDR1 and CDR2 from the germline V gene are ENHRY and SYGVKD. The CDR3 protein is CAISRVRYTEAFF. CDR3 coding DNA: TGTGCCATCAGTCGGGTTAGGTACACTGAAGCTTTCTTT.

The rearrangement uses TRBV28 and TRBJ1-1; no firm D call. The CDR3 length is 12 residues. V was cut by 7 bases and J by 5 bases, with 11 bases left in between. CDR1 and CDR2 (germline): MDHEN, SYDVKM. CDR3 protein: CASMSGRTEAFF. The CDR3 DNA follows: TGTGCCAGCATGTCCGGCAGGACTGAAGCTTTCTTT.